The sequence of this T cell receptor beta chain was determined in a study of T cells in Graves' hyperthyroidism and ophthalmopathy. RNA transcripts provided the source from which TCR beta CDR3 regions were amplified. First-round RT-PCR of the TCR CDR3 relied on the HTBI primer set. TCRdb reanalysed the multiplex PCR reads using MiXCR and keeps one entry per CDR3 protein. The sample consists of approximately 380,000 distinct CDR3 sequences, over 11% of them appearing once. Many counts were recorded for this clonotype. The specimen was blood. The TCR sequence derives from a man aged 50 to 59 with Graves' ophthalmopathy.

The CDR3 nucleotides read TGTGCCAGCAGGGCGGGGATTTCCATGAACACTGAAGCTTTCTTT. Amino acids: CASRAGISMNTEAFF. The chain uses TRBV28 and TRBJ1-1; D is uncertain. Trimming left V 6 bases short and J 0 bases short, with 14 bases between. The CDR3 covers 15 residues. CDR1 MDHEN and CDR2 SYDVKM come from the germline V gene.